This T cell receptor beta chain was sequenced for a study of shared clonotypes between healthy human individuals. Remarks on this clone: One end of the junction fails to match germline, which may point to a read error.

The data were produced by immunoSEQ multiplex PCR, yet TCRdb's version contains in-frame clones alone and is incomplete. The sample shows approximately 1,000,000 clones, 70% to 85% of them seen only once. The sequence was collected from a man aged 18 to 30 in good health. Some clones in this sample may be carry-over from other donors' samples. Sequenced: memory CD4+ T cells from PBMCs. Indicated subset: CD45RA-negative fraction.

In DNA, the CDR3 is TGTGCCAGCAGTTTAACCGCAGTCTCCGCTAATTATGGCTACACCTTC. Protein sequence: CASSLTAVSANYGYTF. The chain links TRBV28 to TRBJ1-2; D uncertain. This CDR3 has 16 amino acids. The germline V gene encodes CDR1 MDHEN and CDR2 SYDVKM.